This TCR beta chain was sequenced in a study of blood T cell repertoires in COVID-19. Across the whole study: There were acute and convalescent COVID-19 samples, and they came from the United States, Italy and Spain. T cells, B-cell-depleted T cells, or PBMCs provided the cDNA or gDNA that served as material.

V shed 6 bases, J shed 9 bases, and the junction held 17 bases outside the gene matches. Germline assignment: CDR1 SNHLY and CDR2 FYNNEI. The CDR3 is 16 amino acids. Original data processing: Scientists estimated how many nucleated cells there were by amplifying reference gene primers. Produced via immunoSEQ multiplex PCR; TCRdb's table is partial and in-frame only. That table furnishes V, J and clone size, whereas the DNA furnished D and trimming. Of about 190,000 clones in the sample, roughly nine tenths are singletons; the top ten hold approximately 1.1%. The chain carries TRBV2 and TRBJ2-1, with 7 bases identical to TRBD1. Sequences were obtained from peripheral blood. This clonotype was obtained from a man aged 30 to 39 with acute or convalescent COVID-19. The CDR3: CASRSGGRSRGSEQFF. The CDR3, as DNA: TGTGCCAGCAGATCAGGGGGAAGGTCGCGTGGTAGTGAGCAGTTCTTC.